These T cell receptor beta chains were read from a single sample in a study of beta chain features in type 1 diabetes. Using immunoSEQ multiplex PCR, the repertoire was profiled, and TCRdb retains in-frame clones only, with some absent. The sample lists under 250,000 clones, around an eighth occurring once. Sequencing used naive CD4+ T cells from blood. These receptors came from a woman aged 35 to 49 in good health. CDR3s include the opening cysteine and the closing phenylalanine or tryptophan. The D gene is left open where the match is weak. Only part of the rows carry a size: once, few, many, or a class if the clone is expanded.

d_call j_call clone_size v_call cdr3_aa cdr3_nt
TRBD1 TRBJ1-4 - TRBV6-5 CASSYGGQSSEKLFF TGTGCCAGCAGTTACGGGGGACAGTCGAGTGAAAAACTGTTTTTT
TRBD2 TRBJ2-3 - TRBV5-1 CASVRGGGTDTQYF TGCGCCAGCGTCCGGGGGGGCGGAACAGATACGCAGTATTTT
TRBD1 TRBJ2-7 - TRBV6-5 CASRNPGQGPEQYF TGTGCCAGCAGAAACCCGGGACAGGGCCCCGAGCAGTACTTC
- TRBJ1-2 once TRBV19 CASLPPGRAPNYGYTF TGTGCCAGTCTACCCCCCGGGAGGGCGCCTAACTATGGCTACACCTTC
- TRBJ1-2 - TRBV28 CASSNGQPRYGYTF TGTGCCAGCAGCAACGGACAGCCCCGGTATGGCTACACCTTC
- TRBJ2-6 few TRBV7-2 CASSTYLESGANVLTF TGTGCCAGCAGCACATATCTGGAGTCTGGGGCCAACGTCCTGACTTTC
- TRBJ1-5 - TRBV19 CASTEGLRSNQPQHF TGTGCCAGTACTGAAGGACTTCGAAGCAATCAGCCCCAGCATTTT
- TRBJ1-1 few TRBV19 CASSPLNLNTEAFF TGTGCCAGTAGTCCCCTAAACCTGAACACTGAAGCTTTCTTT
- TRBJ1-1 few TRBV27 CASRTAGALTEAFF TGTGCCAGCAGAACAGCAGGGGCACTCACTGAAGCTTTCTTT
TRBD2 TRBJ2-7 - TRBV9 CASSPRTSFYEQYF TGTGCCAGCAGCCCCAGGACTAGTTTCTACGAGCAGTACTTC
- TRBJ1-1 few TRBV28 CASISGQMNTEAFF TGTGCCAGCATCTCTGGGCAGATGAACACTGAAGCTTTCTTT
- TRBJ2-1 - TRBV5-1 CASSFGGSFPYNEQFF TGCGCCAGCAGCTTTGGGGGGTCCTTCCCCTACAATGAGCAGTTCTTC
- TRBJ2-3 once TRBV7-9 CASSLGRASTMGDGYF TGTGCCAGCAGCTTAGGGCGTGCCTCTACAATGGGAGATGGGTATTTT
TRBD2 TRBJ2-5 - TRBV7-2 CASSLRRTREIKETQYF TGTGCCAGCAGCTTACGTCGGACTAGAGAAATTAAGGAGACCCAGTACTTC
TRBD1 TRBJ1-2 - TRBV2 CASSSGTGEGYGYTF TGTGCCAGCAGCTCCGGGACAGGGGAGGGTTATGGCTACACCTTC
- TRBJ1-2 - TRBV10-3 CAIGGVYGYTF TGTGCCATCGGCGGGGTCTATGGCTACACCTTC
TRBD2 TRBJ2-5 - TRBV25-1 CASSELSSGGKETQYF TGTGCCAGCAGTGAATTGAGTAGCGGGGGTAAGGAGACCCAGTACTTC
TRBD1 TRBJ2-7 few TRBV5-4 CASSFPGQGRNEQYF TGTGCCAGCAGCTTCCCCGGACAGGGGAGGAACGAGCAGTACTTC
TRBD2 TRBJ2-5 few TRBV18 CASSPRGGGAGETQYF TGTGCCAGCTCACCACGCGGCGGGGGGGCCGGAGAGACCCAGTACTTC
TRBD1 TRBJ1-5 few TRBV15 CATSEQGSVRPQHF TGTGCCACCAGCGAACAGGGGTCGGTTAGGCCCCAGCATTTT
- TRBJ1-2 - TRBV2 CASSVEGFYGYTF TGTGCCAGCAGTGTGGAGGGGTTCTATGGCTACACCTTC
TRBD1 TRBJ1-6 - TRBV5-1 CASSRQGETNNSPLHF TGCGCCAGCAGCCGACAGGGGGAGACCAATAATTCACCCCTCCACTTT
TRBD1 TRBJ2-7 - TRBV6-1 CASSRTGTSYEQYF TGTGCCAGCAGTCGGACAGGGACCTCCTACGAGCAGTACTTC
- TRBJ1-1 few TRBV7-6 CASSPIRGSGTEAFF TGTGCCAGCAGCCCTATCAGGGGTTCAGGCACTGAAGCTTTCTTT
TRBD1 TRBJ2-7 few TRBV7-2 CASSISGTGTYEQYF TGTGCCAGCAGCATTTCTGGGACAGGAACCTACGAGCAGTACTTC
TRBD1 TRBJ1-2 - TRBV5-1 CASSLSQPMSGQRYGYTF TGCGCCAGCAGCTTGTCCCAACCGATGTCGGGACAGCGGTATGGCTACACCTTC
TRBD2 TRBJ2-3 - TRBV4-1 CASSQLADTDTQYF TGCGCCAGCAGCCAACTAGCGGACACAGATACGCAGTATTTT
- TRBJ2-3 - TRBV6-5 CASSPSDSRADTQYF TGTGCCAGCAGCCCATCGGACTCAAGAGCCGATACGCAGTATTTT
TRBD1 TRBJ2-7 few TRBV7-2 CASSLGQGFYEQYF TGTGCCAGCAGCCTTGGACAGGGATTCTACGAGCAGTACTTC
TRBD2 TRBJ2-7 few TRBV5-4 CASSLSSGSPYEQYF TGTGCCAGCAGCTTGAGTAGCGGGTCCCCCTACGAGCAGTACTTC
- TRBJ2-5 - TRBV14 CASRSRFQETQYF TGTGCCAGCAGGAGCCGATTTCAAGAGACCCAGTACTTC
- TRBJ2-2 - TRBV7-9 CASSLAGTRNTGELFF TGTGCCAGCAGCTTAGCAGGGACACGAAACACCGGGGAGCTGTTTTTT
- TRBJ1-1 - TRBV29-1 CSVPKGGGWNTEAFF TGCAGCGTCCCAAAGGGAGGGGGGTGGAACACTGAAGCTTTCTTT
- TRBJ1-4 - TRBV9 CASSGGFTTNEKLFF TGTGCCAGCAGCGGCGGTTTTACTACTAATGAAAAACTGTTTTTT
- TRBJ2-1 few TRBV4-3 CASSQVGGPSYNEQFF TGCGCCAGCAGCCAAGTCGGGGGGCCCTCCTACAATGAGCAGTTCTTC
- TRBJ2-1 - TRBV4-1 CASRHKPGMYEQFF TGCGCCAGCAGACACAAGCCGGGAATGTATGAGCAGTTCTTC
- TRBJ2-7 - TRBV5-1 CASSTSSYEQYF TGCGCCAGCAGCACCAGCTCCTACGAGCAGTACTTC
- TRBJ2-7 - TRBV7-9 CASSPRRGTSHPYF TGTGCCAGCAGCCCCCGGCGGGGTACGAGCCATCCGTACTTC
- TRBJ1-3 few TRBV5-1 CASSQSTGSGNTIYF TGCGCCAGCAGCCAGTCAACGGGTTCTGGAAACACCATATATTTT
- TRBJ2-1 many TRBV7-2 CASSLDSEPEQFF TGTGCCAGCAGCTTAGATTCCGAGCCCGAGCAGTTCTTC
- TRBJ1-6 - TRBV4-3 CASSAGGLRDSPLHF TGCGCCAGCAGCGCCGGCGGCCTCCGAGATTCACCCCTCCACTTT
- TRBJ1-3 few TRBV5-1 CASSPNRVQAGNTIYF TGCGCCAGCAGCCCGAACAGGGTGCAGGCTGGAAACACCATATATTTT
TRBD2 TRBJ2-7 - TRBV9 CASSSGLAFYEQYF TGTGCCAGCAGCTCGGGACTAGCCTTTTACGAGCAGTACTTC
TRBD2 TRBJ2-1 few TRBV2 CASSGGLAGVSWEQFF TGTGCCAGCAGTGGAGGTTTAGCGGGGGTTTCTTGGGAGCAGTTCTTC